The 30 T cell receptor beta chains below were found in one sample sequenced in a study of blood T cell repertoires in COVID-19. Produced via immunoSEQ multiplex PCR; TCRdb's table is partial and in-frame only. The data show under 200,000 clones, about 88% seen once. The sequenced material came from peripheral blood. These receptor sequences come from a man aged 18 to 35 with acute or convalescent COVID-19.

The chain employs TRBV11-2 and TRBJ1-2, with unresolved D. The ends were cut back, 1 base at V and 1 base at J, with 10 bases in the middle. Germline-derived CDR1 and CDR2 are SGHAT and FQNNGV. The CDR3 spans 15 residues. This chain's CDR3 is CASSLGYGSNYGYTF. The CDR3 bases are TGTGCCAGCAGCTTAGGTTACGGGAGTAACTATGGCTACACCTTC.

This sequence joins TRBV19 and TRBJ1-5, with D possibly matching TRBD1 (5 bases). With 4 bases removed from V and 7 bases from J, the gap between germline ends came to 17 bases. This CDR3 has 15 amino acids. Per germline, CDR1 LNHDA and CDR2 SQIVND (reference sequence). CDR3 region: CASSTTGAGRQPQHF. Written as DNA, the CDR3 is TGTGCCAGTAGTACCACAGGTGCCGGCCGGCAGCCCCAGCATTTT.

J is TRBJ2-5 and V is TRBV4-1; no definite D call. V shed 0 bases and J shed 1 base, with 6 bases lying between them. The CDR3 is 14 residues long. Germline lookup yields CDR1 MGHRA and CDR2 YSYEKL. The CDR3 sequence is CASSQDPGQETQYF. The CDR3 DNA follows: TGCGCCAGCAGCCAAGATCCAGGCCAAGAGACCCAGTACTTC.

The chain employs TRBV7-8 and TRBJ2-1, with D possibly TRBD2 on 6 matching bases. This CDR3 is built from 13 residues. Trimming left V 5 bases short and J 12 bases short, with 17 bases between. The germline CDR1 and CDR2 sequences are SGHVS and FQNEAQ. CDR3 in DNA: TGTGCCAGCAGCCAAGGTGGGGCGGGGAGGCAGTTCTTC. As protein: CASSQGGAGRQFF.

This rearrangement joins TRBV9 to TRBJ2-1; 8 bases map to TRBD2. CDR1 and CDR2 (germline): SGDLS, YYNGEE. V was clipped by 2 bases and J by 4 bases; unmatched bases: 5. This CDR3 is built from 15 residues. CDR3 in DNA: TGTGCCAGCAGCGTCTCTCGCGGGGGGTACAATGAGCAGTTCTTC. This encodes CASSVSRGGYNEQFF.

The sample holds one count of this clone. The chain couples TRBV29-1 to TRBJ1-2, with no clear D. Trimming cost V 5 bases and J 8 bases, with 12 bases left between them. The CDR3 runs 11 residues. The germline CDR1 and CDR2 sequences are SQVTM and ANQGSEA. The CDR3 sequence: CSVSLSAGYTF. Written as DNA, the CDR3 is TGCAGCGTTTCCCTCAGCGCGGGCTACACCTTC.

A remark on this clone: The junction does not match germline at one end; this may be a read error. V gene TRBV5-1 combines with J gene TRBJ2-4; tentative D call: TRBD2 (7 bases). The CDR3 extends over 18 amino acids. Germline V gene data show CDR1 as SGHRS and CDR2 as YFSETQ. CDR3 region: CASSLTGGTTGPKNIQYF. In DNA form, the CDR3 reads TGCGCCAGTAGCTTGACCGGGGGGACAACAGGCCCTAAAAACATTCAGTACTTC.

The CDR3 DNA sequence: TGCGCCAGCAGCGCCGGTTACAGGGGGCGCGACTATGGCTACACCTTC. Its translation is CASSAGYRGRDYGYTF. V and J are TRBV5-1 and TRBJ1-2; 9 positions agree with TRBD1. The length of the CDR3 is 16 residues. With 4 bases clipped from V and 3 bases from J, the junction kept 10 bases outside the gene matches. Germline CDR1 is SGHRS and CDR2 is YFSETQ.

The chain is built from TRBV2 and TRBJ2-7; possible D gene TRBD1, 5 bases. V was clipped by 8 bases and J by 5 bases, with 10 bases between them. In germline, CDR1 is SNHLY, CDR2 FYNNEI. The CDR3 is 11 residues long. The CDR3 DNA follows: TGTGCCAGCGACCAGGGAAACGAGCAGTACTTC. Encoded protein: CASDQGNEQYF.

The chain's CDR3 is CASSEDRVNQPQHF. The CDR3 DNA is TGTGCCAGCAGTGAGGACAGGGTCAATCAGCCCCAGCATTTT. The V gene is TRBV2, the J gene TRBJ1-5; the match to TRBD1 covers 8 bases. Germline V gene lookup returns CDR1 SNHLY and CDR2 FYNNEI. This CDR3 is built from 14 residues. With V trimmed by 3 bases and J by 3 bases, 1 base remained unmatched.

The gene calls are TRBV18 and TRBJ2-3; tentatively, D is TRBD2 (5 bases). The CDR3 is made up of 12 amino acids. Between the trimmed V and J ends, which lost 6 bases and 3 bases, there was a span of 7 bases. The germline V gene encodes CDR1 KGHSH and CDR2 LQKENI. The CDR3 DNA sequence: TGTGCCAGCTCCTCGGGGACAGATACGCAGTATTTT. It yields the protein CASSSGTDTQYF.

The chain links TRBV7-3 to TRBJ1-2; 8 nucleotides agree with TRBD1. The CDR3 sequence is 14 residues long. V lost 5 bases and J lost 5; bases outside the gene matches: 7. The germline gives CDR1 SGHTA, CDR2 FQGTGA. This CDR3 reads CASSPGDRSYGYTF. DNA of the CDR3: TGTGCCAGCAGCCCTGGGGACAGGTCATATGGCTACACCTTC.

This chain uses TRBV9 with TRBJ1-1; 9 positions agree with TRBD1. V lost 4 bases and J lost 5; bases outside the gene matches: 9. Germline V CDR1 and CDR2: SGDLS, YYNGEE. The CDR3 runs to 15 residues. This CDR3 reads CASSTSRQGGTEAFF. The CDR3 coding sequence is TGTGCCAGCAGCACGAGCCGACAGGGGGGGACTGAAGCTTTCTTT.

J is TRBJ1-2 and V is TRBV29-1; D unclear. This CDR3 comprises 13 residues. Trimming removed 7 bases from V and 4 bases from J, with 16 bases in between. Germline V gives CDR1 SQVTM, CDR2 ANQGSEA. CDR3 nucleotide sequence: TGCAGCGCAAGGACGGGAGAGTCCTATGGCTACACCTTC. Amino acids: CSARTGESYGYTF.

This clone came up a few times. CDR3 sequence reads: CASSRPGGRESNYGYTF. CDR3 coding DNA: TGTGCCAGCTCACGCCCAGGGGGCAGGGAGTCCAACTATGGCTACACCTTC. This chain connects TRBV18 to TRBJ1-2; 8 bases align to TRBD1. V was pared by 4 bases and J by 2 bases, with 12 bases of the junction left unmatched. Germline lookup yields CDR1 KGHSH and CDR2 LQKENI. This CDR3 is built from 17 residues.

The CDR3 sequence: CASSAGQSSGANVLTF. CDR3 in DNA: TGTGCCAGCTCTGCAGGGCAGAGCTCTGGGGCCAACGTCCTGACTTTC. V and J are TRBV6-4 and TRBJ2-6; D possibly corresponds to TRBD1 (5 bases). Germline V lookup: CDR1 MRHNA, CDR2 SNTAGT. The CDR3 loop spans 16 amino acids. The V gene lost 8 bases and the J gene lost 0 bases, with 14 bases spanning the gap.

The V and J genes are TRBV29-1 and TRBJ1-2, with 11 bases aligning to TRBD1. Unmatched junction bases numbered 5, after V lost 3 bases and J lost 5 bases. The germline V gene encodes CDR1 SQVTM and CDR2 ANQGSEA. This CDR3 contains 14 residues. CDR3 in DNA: TGCAGCGTTGACGGGACAGGGGGTGGTTATGGCTACACCTTC. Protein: CSVDGTGGGYGYTF.

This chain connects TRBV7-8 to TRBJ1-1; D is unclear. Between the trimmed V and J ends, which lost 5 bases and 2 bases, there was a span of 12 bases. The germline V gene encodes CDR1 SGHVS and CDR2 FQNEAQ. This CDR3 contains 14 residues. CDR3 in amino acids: CASSPQEGNTEAFF. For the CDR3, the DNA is TGTGCCAGCAGCCCCCAGGAAGGCAACACTGAAGCTTTCTTT.

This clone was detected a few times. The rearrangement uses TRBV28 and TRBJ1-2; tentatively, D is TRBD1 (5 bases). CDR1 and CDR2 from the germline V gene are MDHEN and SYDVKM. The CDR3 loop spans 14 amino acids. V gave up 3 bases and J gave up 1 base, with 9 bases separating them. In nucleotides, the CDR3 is TGTGCCAGCAGTTTGCCAGGGTATAACTATGGCTACACCTTC. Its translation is CASSLPGYNYGYTF.

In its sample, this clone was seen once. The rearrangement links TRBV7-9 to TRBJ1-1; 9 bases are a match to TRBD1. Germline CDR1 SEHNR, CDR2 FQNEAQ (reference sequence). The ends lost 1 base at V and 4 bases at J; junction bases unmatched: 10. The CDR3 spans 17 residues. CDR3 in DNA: TGTGCCAGCAGCTTAGGGCCGGGACAGGGTTCGGGCACTGAAGCTTTCTTT. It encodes CASSLGPGQGSGTEAFF.

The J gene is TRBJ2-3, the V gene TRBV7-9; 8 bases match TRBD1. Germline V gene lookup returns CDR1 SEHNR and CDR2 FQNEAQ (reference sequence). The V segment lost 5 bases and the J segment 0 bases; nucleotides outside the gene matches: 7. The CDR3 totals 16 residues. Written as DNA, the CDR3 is TGTGCCAGCAGCCTCAGGGGGCAGACTAGCACAGATACGCAGTATTTT. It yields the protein CASSLRGQTSTDTQYF.

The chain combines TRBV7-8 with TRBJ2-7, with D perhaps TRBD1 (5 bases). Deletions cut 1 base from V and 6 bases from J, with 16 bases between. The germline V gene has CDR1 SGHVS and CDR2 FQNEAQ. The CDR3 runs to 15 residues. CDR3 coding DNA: TGTGCCAGCAGCTTAGGGGAAATGGGGCGTCGCGAGCAGTACGTC. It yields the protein CASSLGEMGRREQYV.

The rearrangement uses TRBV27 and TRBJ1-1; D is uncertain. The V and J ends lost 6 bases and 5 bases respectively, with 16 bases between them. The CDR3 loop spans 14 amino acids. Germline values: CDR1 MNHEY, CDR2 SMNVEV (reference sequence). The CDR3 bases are TGTGCCAGCAGCCCAACACCCGCGGGGACTGAAGCTTTCTTT. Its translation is CASSPTPAGTEAFF.

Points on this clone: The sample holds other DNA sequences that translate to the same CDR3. Here the CDR3 DNA reads TGTGCCAGCGGGGCGGGACCCTATAATTCACCCCTCCACTTT. Translated: CASGAGPYNSPLHF. V is TRBV6-5 and J is TRBJ1-6; weak D call: TRBD1 (5 bases). The CDR3 loop spans 14 amino acids. Trimming cost V 8 bases and J 2 bases, with 10 bases left between them. Germline V gene sequence: CDR1 MNHEY, CDR2 SVGAGI.

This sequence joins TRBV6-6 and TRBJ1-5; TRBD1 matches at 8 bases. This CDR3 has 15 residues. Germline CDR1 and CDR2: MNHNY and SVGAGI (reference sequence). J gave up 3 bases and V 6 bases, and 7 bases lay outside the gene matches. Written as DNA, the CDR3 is TGTGCCAGCAGGATTACGGACAGGGTCAATCAGCCCCAGCATTTT. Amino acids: CASRITDRVNQPQHF.

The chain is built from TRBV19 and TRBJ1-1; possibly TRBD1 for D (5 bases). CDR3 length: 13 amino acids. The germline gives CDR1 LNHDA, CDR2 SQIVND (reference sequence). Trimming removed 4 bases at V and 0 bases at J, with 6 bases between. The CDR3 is CASSTTVNTEAFF. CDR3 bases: TGTGCCAGTAGTACGACAGTGAACACTGAAGCTTTCTTT.

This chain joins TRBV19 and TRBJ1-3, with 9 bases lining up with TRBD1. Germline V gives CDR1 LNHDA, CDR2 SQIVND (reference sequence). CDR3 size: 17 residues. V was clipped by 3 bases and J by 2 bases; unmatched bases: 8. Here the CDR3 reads CASSITLTGGTGNTIYF. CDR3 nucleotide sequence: TGTGCCAGTAGTATCACCCTGACAGGGGGGACTGGAAACACCATATATTTT.

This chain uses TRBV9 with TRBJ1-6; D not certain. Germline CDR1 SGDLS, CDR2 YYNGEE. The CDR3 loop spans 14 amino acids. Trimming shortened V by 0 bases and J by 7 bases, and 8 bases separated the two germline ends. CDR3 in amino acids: CASSVDGANSPLHF. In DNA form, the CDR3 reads TGTGCCAGCAGCGTAGACGGAGCCAATTCACCCCTCCACTTT.

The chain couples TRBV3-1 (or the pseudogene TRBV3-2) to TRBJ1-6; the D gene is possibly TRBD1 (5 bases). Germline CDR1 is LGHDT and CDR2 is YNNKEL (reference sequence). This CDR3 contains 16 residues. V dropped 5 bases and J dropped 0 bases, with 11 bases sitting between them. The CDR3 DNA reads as TGTGCCAGCAGCGGGGGGAGGGACTCCTATAATTCACCCCTCCACTTT. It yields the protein CASSGGRDSYNSPLHF.

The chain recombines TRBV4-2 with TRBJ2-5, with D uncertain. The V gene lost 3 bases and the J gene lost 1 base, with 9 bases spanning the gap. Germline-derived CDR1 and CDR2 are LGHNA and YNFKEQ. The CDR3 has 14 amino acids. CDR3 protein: CASSQSQAQETQYF. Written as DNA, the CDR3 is TGTGCCAGCAGCCAGTCCCAGGCCCAAGAGACCCAGTACTTC.